This passage covers 4 T cell receptor beta chains from one sample sequenced in a study of spatial heterogeneity in lung cancer. The sample's time point: sample taken at primary tumor resection. TCRdb called the 5' RACE reads again in MiXCR, with one record for every CDR3 protein. This table has more than 80,000 distinct CDR3 sequences, over 9.5% appearing once. The starting material was PBMCs, obtained at surgery. These receptors all stem from a male donor with early-stage non-small cell lung cancer.

This clonotype was observed many times. The chain carries TRBV6-2 or TRBV6-3 and TRBJ2-3, with D tentatively TRBD1 or TRBD2 (5 bases each). The CDR3 sequence is 17 residues long. The germline CDR1 and CDR2 sequences are MNHEY and SVGEGT. Trimming pared 2 bases from V and 2 bases from J, leaving 17 bases between. The CDR3 is CASSYGVGEDHTDTQYF. DNA for the CDR3: TGTGCCAGCAGTTACGGGGTGGGGGAAGACCACACAGATACGCAGTATTTT.

This clonotype was picked up a small number of times. J is TRBJ1-2 and V is TRBV28; D possibly corresponds to TRBD1 (6 bases). The V gene's germline CDR1 is MDHEN and CDR2 SYDVKM. The CDR3 runs 13 residues. Trimming left V 7 bases short and J 6 bases short, with 15 bases between. CDR3 loop: CASTRDMDHGYTF. CDR3 DNA: TGTGCCAGCACCCGGGACATGGACCATGGCTACACCTTC.

This clonotype has only a few counts. The genes are TRBV12-3 or TRBV12-4 and TRBJ1-1; possibly TRBD1 for D (5 bases). The germline V and J ends were trimmed by 3 bases and 8 bases, with 28 bases remaining between them. The CDR3 loop spans 18 amino acids. The CDR3, as DNA: TGTGCCAGCAGTTTTACCGGGGCCCGATCCGGGAGCAACAAGGAAGCTTTCTTT. Translating it yields CASSFTGARSGSNKEAFF.

The genes are TRBV20-1 and TRBJ2-3; the match to TRBD2 covers 9 bases. The CDR3 runs to 14 residues. V shed 7 bases and J 3 bases; nucleotides not matched to a gene: 8. Germline values: CDR1 DFQATT, CDR2 SNEGSKA (reference sequence). CDR3 coding DNA: TGCAGTGAAATGGGACTAGCTGGGACAGATACGCAGTATTTT. As protein: CSEMGLAGTDTQYF.